This T cell receptor beta chain was documented in a study of Ad26.COV2.S vaccination and SARS-CoV-2 variants (dated by TCRdb to about 2021). Background on the whole study: Vaccine-arm donors were drawn from COV1001, a multicentre, randomized, double-blind, placebo-controlled phase I-IIa trial of Ad26.COV2.S in healthy adults. Ad26.COV2.S was given intramuscularly at 5x10^10 or 1x10^11 viral particles, as a single shot or as two shots 56 days apart. TCRbeta repertoire sequencing served as the tool for gauging how specific and how broad the SARS-CoV-2-reactive T cell receptors were following Ad26.COV2.S vaccination. The TCR-sequenced set comprised approximately 32 samples: about 19 Ad26.COV2.S vaccine recipients, 5 placebo recipients and 8 SARS-CoV-2 convalescent individuals. Trial participants were randomized into five groups of five: low-dose or high-dose Ad26.COV2.S given once or twice, or placebo on both occasions. Investigators remained blinded to trial group allocation during experiments and outcome assessment. The full study reports these points: After vaccination, substantial breadth of spike-specific CD8+ and CD4+ T cell responses was reported. Vaccine and placebo recipients had similar non-spike TCR breadth, a finding consistent with the vaccine containing only spike. Ad26.COV2.S recipients had higher spike-specific TCR breadth than placebo recipients (P = 0.0014). The study lacked the statistical power to compare responses across vaccine doses or regimens. The authors noted that total T cell responses may have been underestimated by the TCR breadth and depth analyses.

In the paper's terms, the treatment or condition label means: roughly 19 received Ad26.COV2.S at low or high dose, single or two shots; roughly five received placebo; per-sample allocation not given. For vaccine and placebo recipients, the sequenced repertoires came from samples collected on day 63 after the first injection. In Cohort 1b, around 23 adults aged 18-55 years were enrolled at a single site in Boston, USA, between 29 July and 7 August 2020. Ad26.COV2.S consisted of a replication-incompetent adenovirus type 26 vector by which a prefusion-stabilized SARS-CoV-2 spike protein from the original Wuhan strain was expressed. The immunoSEQ Assay was the method used to sequence TCRbeta CDR3 regions. After extraction, genomic DNA underwent amplification by bias-controlled multiplex PCR, followed by high-throughput sequencing. As for how the authors treated the data: To quantify the absolute abundance of every unique TCRbeta CDR3 region, sequences were collapsed and filtered. Usable DNA was measured by amplifying reference genes present in all nucleated cells, and TCRbeta template counts were normalized to that usable DNA to estimate T cell fraction. Repertoire TCRs were annotated as SARS-CoV-2-specific by exact matching of V gene, CDR3 amino acid sequence and J gene to a known reactive TCR set. The reference SARS-CoV-2 TCR set came from MIRA and was filtered for enrichment in COVID-19-positive ImmuneCODE repertoires, removing public or cross-reactive TCRs. Using the MIRA antigens, annotated TCRs were further analysed by specific ORF or by position within an ORF. Depth was the summed frequency of annotated unique rearrangements, while breadth was defined as annotated unique rearrangements over total unique productive rearrangements. TCR breadth was compared between groups using two-sided Wilcoxon rank-sum tests. The table comes from immuneACCESS by way of TCRdb, which keeps in-frame sequences with V and J called. Part of the clones is missing from these tables; in studies checked, under half for an unresolved V gene and the rest for unknown reasons. D and trimming were read from the DNA, whereas the V and J calls and clone size are those reported in that table. For this sample the table gives about 680,000 clones, of which roughly nine tenths were detected only once. Roughly 1.5% of the sample is taken by the ten largest.

V and J lose 6 bases and 0 bases, and a span of 15 bases separates them. From the germline V gene, CDR1 is SGHTA and CDR2 is FQGNSA. The CDR3 contains 15 residues, cysteine and phenylalanine counted. Only CDR3 DNA is held: 45 bases, read in frame from base 1. Comment on this clone: Its antigen target is currently unknown. No much larger clone is present one base from it, and per-base qualities are unavailable.

Sequenced here: peripheral blood, sampled in a trial of Ad26.COV2.S vaccine versus placebo. This TCR derives from a person between 18 and 59 years old who received the Ad26.COV2.S COVID-19 vaccine or a placebo. The V gene is TRBV7-2 and the J gene is TRBJ2-7; TRBD2 is possibly the D segment (7 matching bases). In nucleotide form, the sequence is TGTGCCAGCAGACGCAGGGCGGGGGCCTCCTACGAGCAGTACTTC. Its translation reads: CASRRRAGASYEQYF.